The 11 T cell receptor beta chains reported below all come from one sample, sequenced in a study of T-cell reconstitution after alpha-beta-depleted transplantation in children. Unique molecular identifiers were used to barcode this TCRbeta library. MiXCR, run by TCRdb on the PCR reads, gives a single entry per CDR3 protein. The sample holds approximately 1,000,000 distinct CDR3 sequences, roughly 29% seen once. This specimen consisted of PBMCs, mostly from graft donor cells, obtained 360 days after TCRalphabeta/CD19-depleted stem cell transplant. The receptors originated from a boy younger than two who had a stem cell transplant for SCID, so the T cells may come from the graft donor.

This clonotype has more than one count but fewer than ten. The genes are TRBV6-5 and TRBJ2-5; TRBD1 agrees at 8 bases. This CDR3 has 19 amino acids. J gave up 4 bases and V 2 bases, and 18 bases lay outside the gene matches. Germline V CDR1 and CDR2: MNHEY, SVGAGI. The CDR3 loop is CASSYEAGTGGGVGETQYF. As DNA, the CDR3 is TGTGCCAGCAGTTACGAGGCCGGGACAGGCGGAGGAGTTGGAGAGACCCAGTACTTC.

A few counts support this clonotype. This chain links TRBV7-6 with TRBJ2-5, with unresolved D. Trimming took 4 bases from V and 4 from J, leaving 16 bases between them. The CDR3 length is 15 residues. Per germline, CDR1 SGHVS and CDR2 FNYEAQ. The CDR3 spells CASSSNRVPGETQYF. The CDR3 nucleotides read TGTGCCAGCAGCTCAAACCGGGTCCCGGGAGAGACCCAGTACTTC.

The chain combines TRBV27 with TRBJ2-1; D is perhaps TRBD2 (6 bases). CDR1 MNHEY and CDR2 SMNVEV come from the germline V gene (reference sequence). The V and J ends lost 0 bases and 4 bases respectively, with 16 bases between them. The CDR3 runs to 17 residues. CDR3 amino acids: CASSLSASAYLYNEQFF. The CDR3 DNA is TGTGCCAGCAGTTTATCGGCTAGCGCATACCTTTACAATGAGCAGTTCTTC.

This clonotype came up a few times. The chain employs TRBV20-1 and TRBJ1-6, with 11 bases aligning to TRBD1. The germline V gene encodes CDR1 DFQATT and CDR2 SNEGSKA (reference sequence). With V trimmed by 5 bases and J by 6 bases, 3 bases remained unmatched. CDR3 length: 14 residues. The CDR3 loop is CSAAGTGGNSPLHF. The CDR3 nucleotides are TGCAGTGCTGCCGGGACAGGGGGTAATTCACCCCTCCACTTT.

There are a few counts of this clonotype. V gene TRBV5-6 combines with J gene TRBJ1-1, with D unresolved. The CDR3 is 17 amino acids. Germline V gene lookup returns CDR1 SGHDT and CDR2 YYEEEE. V gave up 0 bases and J gave up 6 bases, with 21 bases separating them. The CDR3 coding sequence is TGTGCCAGCAGCTTGGATATCCAGGCTTGGCGGAAGTCTGAAGCTTTCTTT. Its protein product is CASSLDIQAWRKSEAFF.

The rearrangement joins TRBV12-3 or TRBV12-4 to TRBJ1-1; weak D call: TRBD1 (6 bases). V was shortened by 4 bases and J by 3 bases, with 12 bases between the two germline ends. This CDR3 has 14 residues. As DNA, the CDR3 is TGTGCCAGCAGTTCCCGGACAGTATACACTGAAGCTTTCTTT. The encoded protein is CASSSRTVYTEAFF.

The chain couples TRBV11-2 to TRBJ2-7; no reliable D call. The CDR3 has 16 amino acids. The ends were cut back, 5 bases at V and 3 bases at J, with 20 bases in the middle. CDR1 is SGHAT and CDR2 is FQNNGV in the germline V gene. This CDR3 is CASSPSSLIWGYEQYF. The CDR3 DNA reads as TGTGCCAGCAGCCCGTCCTCGTTAATCTGGGGCTACGAGCAGTACTTC.

This clonotype was detected ten times or more. The gene calls are TRBV28 and TRBJ1-1; D is unclear. V was shortened by 3 bases and J by 5 bases, with 7 bases between the two germline ends. Germline CDR1 and CDR2: MDHEN and SYDVKM. The CDR3 covers 12 residues. CDR3 coding DNA: TGTGCCAGCAGTTTTTGGGGTACTGAAGCTTTCTTT. Its protein is CASSFWGTEAFF.

The sample holds a few counts of this clonotype. This sequence joins TRBV6-1 and TRBJ1-5; no firm D call. The CDR3 is made up of 14 amino acids. Looked up from germline, CDR1 is MNHNS and CDR2 is SASEGT. V was trimmed by 10 bases and J by 3 bases, leaving 16 bases between them. The chain's CDR3 is CATRSGVTNQPQHF. CDR3 sequence (DNA): TGTGCCACCAGATCCGGGGTTACCAATCAGCCCCAGCATTTT.

V is TRBV12-5 and J is TRBJ2-7, with 9 bases aligning to TRBD1. Per germline, CDR1 LGHNT and CDR2 FRNRAP. The V gene end was trimmed by 0 bases and the J gene end by 4 bases; junction bases not matched to a gene: 10. This CDR3 region has 17 residues. The CDR3 loop reads CASGLVRGTGKTYEQYF. CDR3 bases: TGTGCTAGTGGTTTGGTAAGGGGGACAGGGAAGACGTACGAGCAGTACTTC.

This clonotype turned up a few times. The rearrangement links TRBV5-6 to TRBJ2-7, with D possibly matching TRBD1 (6 bases). V shed 5 bases and J shed 3 bases, with 18 bases lying between them. The CDR3 extends over 15 amino acids. Germline CDR1 is SGHDT and CDR2 is YYEEEE. CDR3: CASRKAGAVLYEQYF. The CDR3 nucleotides read TGTGCCAGCAGAAAAGCAGGGGCAGTACTCTACGAGCAGTACTTC.